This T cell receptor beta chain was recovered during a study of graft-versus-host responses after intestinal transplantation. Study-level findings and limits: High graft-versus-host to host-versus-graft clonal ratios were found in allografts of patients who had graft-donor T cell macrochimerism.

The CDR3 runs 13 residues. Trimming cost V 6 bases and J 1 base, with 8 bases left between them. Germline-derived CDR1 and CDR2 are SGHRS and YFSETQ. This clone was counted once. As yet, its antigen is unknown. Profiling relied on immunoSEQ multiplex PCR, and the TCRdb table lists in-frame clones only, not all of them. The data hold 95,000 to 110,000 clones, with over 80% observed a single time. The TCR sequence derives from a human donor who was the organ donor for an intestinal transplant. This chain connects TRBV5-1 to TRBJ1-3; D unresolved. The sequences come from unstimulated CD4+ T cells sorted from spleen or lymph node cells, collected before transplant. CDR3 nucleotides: TGCGCCAGCAATAGGAGATCTGGAAACACCATATATTTT. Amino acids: CASNRRSGNTIYF. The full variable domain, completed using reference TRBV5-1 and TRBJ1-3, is KAGVTQTPRYLIKTRGQQVTLSCSPISGHRSVSWYQQTPGQGLQFLFEYFSETQRNKGNFPGRFSGRQFSNSRSEMNVSTLELGDSALYLCASNRRSGNTIYFGEGSWLTVV.